These 26 T cell receptor beta chains were sequenced from one sample in a study of shared clonotypes between healthy human individuals. Some clones are missing from TCRdb's copy, which holds only in-frame ones; the method was immunoSEQ multiplex PCR. The table records roughly 300,000 clones, around 67% of them present only once. The source material was memory CD4+ T cells sorted from blood. As for subset: CD45RA-negative fraction. The receptors were sampled from a man aged 25 to 40 in good health.

The chain links TRBV7-6 to TRBJ2-1; 10 nucleotides line up with TRBD2. Germline assignment: CDR1 SGHVS and CDR2 FNYEAQ. The length of the CDR3 is 17 residues. Trimming at V came to 3 bases and at J to 5 bases, leaving 10 bases not matched to a gene. CDR3 loop: CASSFSGRTLLDNEQFF. CDR3 nucleotides: TGTGCCAGCAGCTTTAGCGGGAGGACCTTACTTGACAATGAGCAGTTCTTC.

The chain combines TRBV14 with TRBJ2-7; TRBD2 matches at 11 bases. V shed 4 bases and J 3 bases; nucleotides not matched to a gene: 11. The CDR3 runs to 17 residues. CDR1 is SGHDN, CDR2 FVKESK, per germline. CDR3 DNA sequence: TGTGCCAGCAGCCCGAGTGGGACTAGCGGAAAATACTACGAGCAGTACTTC. It is translated as CASSPSGTSGKYYEQYF.

The chain couples TRBV7-8 to TRBJ2-2; D is perhaps TRBD1 or TRBD2 (6 bases each). The V gene lost 5 bases and the J gene lost 8 bases, with 15 bases spanning the gap. The germline gives CDR1 SGHVS, CDR2 FQNEAQ. The CDR3 contains 14 residues. The CDR3 DNA reads TGTGCCAGCAGCCCAGTGGGGGGCTATGGGGAGCTGTTTTTT. Its translation: CASSPVGGYGELFF.

The rearrangement uses TRBV5-4 and TRBJ2-1, with TRBD2 matching over 12 bases. V was clipped by 2 bases and J by 3 bases; unmatched bases: 9. The CDR3 spans 18 residues. Germline V gene lookup returns CDR1 SGHNT and CDR2 YYREEE (reference sequence). This CDR3 is CASSLTTTSGGYYNEQFF. The CDR3 region has the DNA TGTGCCAGCAGCTTAACGACGACTAGCGGGGGATACTACAATGAGCAGTTCTTC.

V gene TRBV5-6 combines with J gene TRBJ2-1, with D perhaps matching TRBD2 (6 bases). V was cut by 0 bases and J by 4 bases, with 14 bases left in between. Germline CDR1 is SGHDT and CDR2 is YYEEEE. The CDR3 is 16 residues long. CDR3 protein: CASSLAGVAAYNEQFF. Here the CDR3 DNA reads TGTGCCAGCAGCTTGGCCGGGGTAGCGGCGTACAATGAGCAGTTCTTC.

This clone was seen a handful of times. The rearrangement links TRBV11-2 to TRBJ2-1; D remains unclear. The V end was cut by 6 bases, the J end by 0 bases, with 6 bases between. The CDR3 covers 13 residues. Germline CDR1 and CDR2: SGHAT and FQNNGV. Written as DNA, the CDR3 is TGTGCCAGCAGTTTCAGCTCCTACAATGAGCAGTTCTTC. Amino acid sequence: CASSFSSYNEQFF.

V gene TRBV19 combines with J gene TRBJ2-1; D uncertain. Germline CDR1 is LNHDA and CDR2 is SQIVND (reference sequence). V shed 4 bases and J shed 9 bases, with 13 bases lying between them. The CDR3 has 13 residues. CDR3 DNA sequence: TGTGCCAGTAGTACCGAGCGAACTACTGAGCAGTTCTTC. Residues: CASSTERTTEQFF.

This chain connects TRBV18 to TRBJ1-1, with D perhaps TRBD1 (5 bases). V was shortened by 3 bases and J by 3 bases, with 14 bases between the two germline ends. Germline V lookup: CDR1 KGHSH, CDR2 LQKENI. This CDR3 spans 15 amino acids. The CDR3 loop reads CASSPTFGGDTEAFF. CDR3 nucleotide sequence: TGTGCCAGCTCACCGACGTTCGGGGGGGACACTGAAGCTTTCTTT.

The rearrangement links TRBV6-5 to TRBJ1-1; weak D call: TRBD1 (6 bases). V was clipped by 6 bases and J by 1 base, with 15 bases between them. Germline CDR1 and CDR2: MNHEY and SVGAGI. The CDR3 totals 15 residues. DNA of the CDR3: TGTGCCAGCAGATTACCCGGGACAAGGAACACTGAAGCTTTCTTT. This sequence encodes CASRLPGTRNTEAFF.

CDR3 nucleotide sequence: TGTGCCAGCAGTGAAAGACAGGGAGACCAGCCCCAGCATTTT. Translated, it gives CASSERQGDQPQHF. The J gene is TRBJ1-5, the V gene TRBV2; 7 bases fit TRBD1. Germline assignment: CDR1 SNHLY and CDR2 FYNNEI. The CDR3 sequence is 14 residues long. The trim removed 2 bases at V and 7 bases at J, leaving 5 bases unmatched. Based on the CDR3 plus reference TRBV2 and TRBJ1-5, the full variable domain is EPEVTQTPSHQVTQMGQEVILRCVPISNHLYFYWYRQILGQKVEFLVSFYNNEISEKSEIFDDQFSVERPDGSNFTLKIRSTKLEDSAMYFCASSERQGDQPQHFGDGTRLSIL.

The CDR3 is CASSSGLARYEQYF. The CDR3, as DNA: TGTGCCAGCAGCTCAGGACTAGCCCGCTACGAGCAGTACTTC. The V call is TRBV5-4, the J call TRBJ2-7; 8 nucleotides line up with TRBD2. The CDR3 is 14 residues long. Germline CDR1 SGHNT, CDR2 YYREEE (reference sequence). The V gene end was trimmed by 3 bases and the J gene end by 3 bases; junction bases not matched to a gene: 5. The variable domain in full, completed from reference TRBV5-4 and TRBJ2-7, reads ETGVTQSPTHLIKTRGQQVTLRCSSQSGHNTVSWYQQALGQGPQFIFQYYREEENGRGNFPPRFSGLQFPNYSSELNVNALELDDSALYLCASSSGLARYEQYFGPGTRLTVT.

V gene TRBV11-2 combines with J gene TRBJ2-7; TRBD1 matches at 9 bases. J lost 7 bases, V lost 5 bases, and 6 bases had no gene match. The germline CDR1 and CDR2 sequences are SGHAT and FQNNGV. This CDR3 region has 13 residues. In DNA, the CDR3 is TGTGCCAGCAGCGCGGACAGGGGTGGAGAGCAGTACTTC. This translates into CASSADRGGEQYF.

This clone was counted once. The J gene is TRBJ2-7, the V gene TRBV28; a possible D gene is TRBD2 (5 bases). The V gene lost 8 bases and the J gene lost 7 bases, with 18 bases spanning the gap. Germline loops: CDR1 MDHEN, CDR2 SYDVKM. This CDR3 is 13 amino acids long. CDR3 protein: CASESWVTGEQYF. CDR3 nucleotide sequence: TGTGCCAGCGAATCTTGGGTCACGGGGGAGCAGTACTTC. Looking up the rest from reference TRBV28 and TRBJ2-7 gives the full variable domain: DVKVTQSSRYLVKRTGEKVFLECVQDMDHENMFWYRQDPGLGLRLIYFSYDVKMKEKGDIPEGYSVSREKKERFSLILESASTNQTSMYLCASESWVTGEQYFGPGTRLTVT.

This clone was recorded at least ten times. V is TRBV7-2 and J is TRBJ2-5, with TRBD2 matching over 8 bases. CDR3 length equals 13 residues. CDR1 and CDR2 from the germline V gene are SGHTA and FQGNSA. The V segment lost 4 bases and the J segment 4 bases; nucleotides outside the gene matches: 2. This CDR3 is CASSYLAGETQYF. DNA for the CDR3: TGTGCCAGCAGCTACCTAGCGGGAGAGACCCAGTACTTC.

This chain joins TRBV28 and TRBJ2-7; TRBD1 matches at 7 bases. The V gene's germline CDR1 is MDHEN and CDR2 SYDVKM. The CDR3 is 17 residues long. V dropped 6 bases and J dropped 4; count of bases not matched to a gene: 18. The CDR3 here is CASSELLPGTANYEQYF. The CDR3 nucleotides read TGTGCCAGCAGCGAGTTGCTCCCCGGGACAGCAAATTACGAGCAGTACTTC.

The chain combines TRBV18 with TRBJ2-7; D is undetermined. The CDR3 loop spans 14 amino acids. Germline V gene sequence: CDR1 KGHSH, CDR2 LQKENI. Trimming shortened V by 2 bases and J by 2 bases, and 10 bases separated the two germline ends. The CDR3 is CASSPGTITYEQYF. In DNA, the CDR3 is TGTGCCAGCTCACCAGGCACAATCACCTACGAGCAGTACTTC.

The rearrangement uses TRBV6-5 and TRBJ2-7, with D possibly TRBD1 on 6 matching bases. Deletions cut 2 bases from V and 4 bases from J, with 9 bases between. Germline lookup yields CDR1 MNHEY and CDR2 SVGAGI. The length of the CDR3 is 13 residues. The CDR3 DNA follows: TGTGCCAGCAGTTACGGGACATTTTACGAGCAGTACTTC. This gives the protein CASSYGTFYEQYF.

The gene calls are TRBV2 and TRBJ1-1; a possible D gene is TRBD1 (6 bases). Germline values: CDR1 SNHLY, CDR2 FYNNEI. The CDR3 loop spans 16 amino acids. V lost 4 bases and J lost 3, with 18 bases in between. CDR3 amino acids: CASSGGGGQSYTEAFF. The CDR3 coding sequence is TGTGCCAGCAGTGGAGGTGGAGGACAGTCGTACACTGAAGCTTTCTTT.

The rearrangement joins TRBV5-4 to TRBJ1-2; D is perhaps TRBD1 (5 bases). This CDR3 region has 14 residues. The germline V gene has CDR1 SGHNT and CDR2 YYREEE (reference sequence). The ends were cut back, 0 bases at V and 7 bases at J, with 13 bases in the middle. CDR3 region: CASSLARESGGYTF. In nucleotides, the CDR3 is TGTGCCAGCAGCTTGGCCAGGGAGTCGGGTGGCTACACCTTC.

This clone appeared a few times. A junction boundary mismatches the germline segment, possibly from a read error. The chain employs TRBV18 and TRBJ2-3, with D unresolved. This CDR3 comprises 13 residues. Germline V gives CDR1 KGHSH, CDR2 LQKENI. The CDR3, as DNA: TGTGCCAGCGCACCCGGGTTTACAGATACGCAGTATTTT. The encoded protein is CASAPGFTDTQYF.

The chain links TRBV28 to TRBJ2-7; TRBD1 agrees at 7 bases. The CDR3 extends over 13 amino acids. The germline gives CDR1 MDHEN, CDR2 SYDVKM. Trimming took 6 bases from V and 6 from J; bases not matched to a gene: 8. CDR3 loop: CASRGGAWVEQYF. The DNA of the CDR3 is TGTGCCAGCAGAGGGGGCGCATGGGTCGAGCAGTACTTC.

The sample holds one count of this clone. V is TRBV7-6 and J is TRBJ2-2; D gene ambiguous. V shed 6 bases and J shed 2 bases, with 16 bases lying between them. This CDR3 is 16 amino acids long. Germline CDR1 SGHVS, CDR2 FNYEAQ. The CDR3 nucleotides are TGTGCCAGCAGTTTACAAAGCGCCCAAAACACCGGGGAGCTGTTTTTT. Translation gives CASSLQSAQNTGELFF.

J is TRBJ2-1 and V is TRBV5-4; D unclear. Trimming cost V 3 bases and J 7 bases, with 11 bases left between them. Germline-derived CDR1 and CDR2 are SGHNT and YYREEE (reference sequence). This CDR3 is built from 13 residues. The CDR3 DNA reads as TGTGCCAGCAGCTACGGGCCCCAAAATGAGCAGTTCTTC. This codes for CASSYGPQNEQFF. The full variable domain, rest sourced from reference TRBV5-4 and TRBJ2-1, is ETGVTQSPTHLIKTRGQQVTLRCSSQSGHNTVSWYQQALGQGPQFIFQYYREEENGRGNFPPRFSGLQFPNYSSELNVNALELDDSALYLCASSYGPQNEQFFGPGTRLTVL.

Note on this clone: The same CDR3 can be traced to other DNA sequences in this sample. V gene TRBV18 combines with J gene TRBJ2-7; D unresolved. This CDR3 contains 11 residues. Germline values: CDR1 KGHSH, CDR2 LQKENI. With 2 bases removed from V and 3 bases from J, the gap between germline ends came to 2 bases. The CDR3 spells CASSPGYEQYF. CDR3 coding DNA: TGTGCCAGCTCACCAGGCTACGAGCAGTACTTC.

The chain is built from TRBV9 and TRBJ2-3, with 10 nucleotides matching TRBD2. Losses at the gene ends were 0 bases for V and 4 bases for J; bases not matched to a gene: 17. CDR1 is SGDLS and CDR2 is YYNGEE in the germline V gene. The CDR3 spans 20 residues. The CDR3 region has the DNA TGTGCCAGCAGCGTAGGTGTAGCGGGAGGAACCGTCCGTGTTTCAGATACGCAGTATTTT. Its translation: CASSVGVAGGTVRVSDTQYF.

The gene calls are TRBV7-2 and TRBJ2-7; D not certain. CDR1 is SGHTA and CDR2 is FQGNSA in the germline V gene. The CDR3 is made up of 11 amino acids. Trimming shortened V by 6 bases and J by 3 bases, and 6 bases separated the two germline ends. The CDR3 region has the DNA TGTGCCAGCAGTAAATACTACGAGCAGTACTTC. As protein: CASSKYYEQYF.